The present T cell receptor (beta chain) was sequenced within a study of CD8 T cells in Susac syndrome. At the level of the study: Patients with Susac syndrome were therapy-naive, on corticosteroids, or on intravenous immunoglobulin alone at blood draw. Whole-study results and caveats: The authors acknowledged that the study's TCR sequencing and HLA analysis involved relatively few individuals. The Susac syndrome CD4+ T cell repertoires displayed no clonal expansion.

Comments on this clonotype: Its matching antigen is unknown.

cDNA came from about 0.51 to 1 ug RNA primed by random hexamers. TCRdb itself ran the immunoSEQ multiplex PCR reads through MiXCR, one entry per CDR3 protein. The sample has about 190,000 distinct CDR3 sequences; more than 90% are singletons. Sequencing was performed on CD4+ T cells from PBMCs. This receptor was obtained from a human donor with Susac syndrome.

The CDR3 DNA follows: TGTGCCAGCTCACCACCGGCAGGGGGCGATGAGCAGTTCTTC. Translating it yields CASSPPAGGDEQFF. This chain links TRBV18 with TRBJ2-1, with 8 bases that match TRBD1. CDR1 and CDR2 from the germline V gene are KGHSH and LQKENI. The CDR3 is 14 residues long. Germline trimming cut 0 bases from V and 8 bases from J; bases unmatched to any gene: 3.